Below, 28 T cell receptor beta chains from the same sample are listed, as sequenced in a study of vaccination and CD4 T cells after COVID-19. The Oncomine TCR Beta short-read assay sequenced DNA from cultured CD4+ T cells. TCRdb itself ran the PCR reads through MiXCR, one entry per CDR3 protein. The sample records 9,000 to 13,000 distinct CDR3 sequences, 41% being singletons. Treatment in this sample: approximately 9-day PBMC culture with coronavirus spike peptide pools or control peptides (ViraFEST assay). No cognate antigen is known for these TCRs. Source: CD4+ T cells from blood, cultured in vitro, taken after SARS-CoV-2 vaccination. The source of these receptors is a human donor who had recovered from COVID-19.

There are a few counts of this clonotype. V is TRBV7-3 and J is TRBJ2-5; 9 positions match TRBD1. The CDR3 covers 15 residues. Germline-derived CDR1 and CDR2 are SGHTA and FQGTGA. Trimming took 5 bases from V and 5 from J; bases not matched to a gene: 9. CDR3 nucleotides: TGTGCCAGCAGCCTATCAGGGACAGGGTCTGAGACCCAGTACTTC. Amino acid sequence: CASSLSGTGSETQYF.

V and J are TRBV28 and TRBJ2-4; D is unclear. V lost 6 bases to trimming and J lost 6 bases, with 9 bases between them. CDR3 length: 12 amino acids. Germline V gene sequence: CDR1 MDHEN, CDR2 SYDVKM. CDR3 in DNA: TGTGCCAGCAGCAAAGTACTAAACATTCAGTACTTC. Its translation is CASSKVLNIQYF.

This clonotype was seen a handful of times. V gene TRBV7-2 combines with J gene TRBJ2-3; tentatively, D is TRBD2 (5 bases). The CDR3 sequence is 15 residues long. The germline gives CDR1 SGHTA, CDR2 FQGNSA. Trimming shortened V by 3 bases and J by 4 bases, and 14 bases separated the two germline ends. This chain's CDR3 is CASSFGEGWADTQYF. Written as DNA, the CDR3 is TGTGCCAGCAGCTTCGGGGAAGGGTGGGCAGATACGCAGTATTTT. Combining the CDR3 with reference TRBV7-2 and TRBJ2-3 gives the whole variable domain GAGVSQSPSNKVTEKGKDVELRCDPISGHTALYWYRQSLGQGLEFLIYFQGNSAPDKSGLPSDRFSAERTGGSVSTLTIQRTQQEDSAVYLCASSFGEGWADTQYFGPGTRLTVL.

The chain links TRBV6-1 to TRBJ2-6, with TRBD1 as a possible D gene (5 bases). The CDR3 loop spans 16 amino acids. Trimming took 8 bases from V and 0 from J, leaving 14 bases between them. Germline V gene sequence: CDR1 MNHNS, CDR2 SASEGT. CDR3 protein: CASRPDSHSGANVLTF. The CDR3 coding sequence is TGTGCCAGCCGACCCGACAGCCACTCTGGGGCCAACGTCCTGACTTTC.

V is TRBV6-1 and J is TRBJ2-5; TRBD2 agrees at 10 bases. In germline, CDR1 is MNHNS, CDR2 SASEGT. Germline trimming cut 6 bases from V and 1 base from J; bases unmatched to any gene: 5. The CDR3 consists of 15 residues. CDR3 DNA sequence: TGTGCCAGCAGCCGGACTAGCGGACCCCAAGAGACCCAGTACTTC. It yields the protein CASSRTSGPQETQYF.

The chain uses TRBV20-1 and TRBJ1-3; no reliable D call. Germline CDR1 DFQATT, CDR2 SNEGSKA (reference sequence). This CDR3 is 16 amino acids long. With 6 bases removed from V and 0 bases from J, the gap between germline ends came to 18 bases. The DNA for the CDR3 is TGCAGTGCCTCCCTTCGGGCCGGCGTCTCTGGAAACACCATATATTTT. It specifies CSASLRAGVSGNTIYF.

The chain employs TRBV28 and TRBJ2-7, with D possibly being TRBD1 or TRBD2 (7 bases each). Germline values: CDR1 MDHEN, CDR2 SYDVKM. The CDR3 contains 15 residues. The V end was cut by 0 bases, the J end by 7 bases, with 16 bases between. CDR3 protein: CASSLWQGGPREQYF. CDR3 in DNA: TGTGCCAGCAGTTTATGGCAGGGGGGGCCCAGGGAGCAGTACTTC.

This clonotype is termed large (0.1 to 1%). The V call is TRBV20-1, the J call TRBJ2-3; a weak D match, TRBD2 (6 bases). Germline CDR1 DFQATT, CDR2 SNEGSKA (reference sequence). This CDR3 region has 17 residues. V dropped 2 bases and J dropped 0 bases, with 18 bases sitting between them. CDR3 sequence reads: CSARKGIGSGSTDTQYF. The CDR3 nucleotides read TGCAGTGCTAGAAAAGGAATAGGTAGCGGAAGCACAGATACGCAGTATTTT.

Worth noting for this clonotype: One end of the junction is discordant with germline, which a read error may explain. V gene TRBV6-2 or TRBV6-3 combines with J gene TRBJ1-3, with no clear D. The CDR3 totals 12 residues. The germline V gene encodes CDR1 MNHEY and CDR2 SVGEGT. This chain's CDR3 is CASSDSGNTIYF. The CDR3 DNA reads TGTGCCAGCAGTGACTCTGGAAACACCATATATTTT.

The chain uses TRBV7-2 and TRBJ2-3; D gene ambiguous. The CDR3 consists of 12 residues. Deletions cut 5 bases from V and 5 bases from J, with 8 bases between. Germline-derived CDR1 and CDR2 are SGHTA and FQGNSA. This chain's CDR3 is CASSTYLDTQYF. The CDR3 region has the DNA TGTGCCAGCAGCACCTACCTAGATACGCAGTATTTT.

This clonotype was seen only once. The chain carries TRBV6-5 and TRBJ1-1, with D unresolved. Germline CDR1 and CDR2: MNHEY and SVGAGI. Trimming took 0 bases from V and 7 from J, leaving 12 bases between them. This CDR3 spans 14 amino acids. CDR3 nucleotide sequence: TGTGCCAGCAGTTACTCGATCGAGGGAGGTGAAGCTTTCTTT. As protein: CASSYSIEGGEAFF.

This clonotype was recorded only once. The J gene is TRBJ2-7, the V gene TRBV7-2, with D maybe TRBD1 (5 bases). V dropped 7 bases and J dropped 7 bases, with 14 bases sitting between them. Germline V gene data show CDR1 as SGHTA and CDR2 as FQGNSA. CDR3 size: 12 residues. In DNA form, the CDR3 reads TGTGCCAGCACCCAGGGTTCTGGGGAGCAGTACTTC. Translated: CASTQGSGEQYF.

V usage is TRBV6-2 or TRBV6-3 and J usage is TRBJ2-7; TRBD2 matches at 10 bases. The germline CDR1 and CDR2 sequences are MNHEY and SVGEGT. The CDR3 is made up of 15 amino acids. V lost 6 bases to trimming and J lost 0 bases; unmatched junction nucleotides: 5. CDR3 sequence reads: CASRSSGRHSYEQYF. CDR3 nucleotide sequence: TGTGCCAGCAGGAGTAGCGGGAGGCACTCCTACGAGCAGTACTTC.

This sequence joins TRBV20-1 and TRBJ2-5; 8 bases align to TRBD1. Germline trimming cut 3 bases from V and 0 bases from J; bases unmatched to any gene: 3. CDR3 size: 14 residues. The germline V gene encodes CDR1 DFQATT and CDR2 SNEGSKA (reference sequence). CDR3 protein: CSARGDRYQETQYF. For the CDR3, the DNA is TGCAGTGCTAGGGGGGACAGGTACCAAGAGACCCAGTACTTC.

The gene calls are TRBV7-3 and TRBJ2-3, with D tentatively TRBD2 (5 bases). Germline V gives CDR1 SGHTA, CDR2 FQGTGA. The CDR3 totals 14 residues. V was pared by 3 bases and J by 0 bases, with 7 bases between. The CDR3 loop reads CASSFAGSTDTQYF. CDR3 nucleotide sequence: TGTGCCAGCAGCTTCGCGGGTAGCACAGATACGCAGTATTTT.

The count of this clonotype is one. The chain is built from TRBV4-3 and TRBJ2-3, with 9 bases fitting TRBD1. Germline-derived CDR1 and CDR2 are LGHNA and YSLEER. The J segment lost 6 bases and the V segment lost 0 bases, leaving 7 bases of the junction unmatched. This CDR3 contains 16 residues. CDR3: CASSQDLGTGRDTQYF. CDR3 in DNA: TGCGCCAGCAGCCAAGATCTAGGGACAGGGAGGGATACGCAGTATTTT.

CDR3 DNA sequence: TGTGCCAGCAGGAGGTATAGACTAGCGGGGAGATACGAGCAGTACTTC. Protein product: CASRRYRLAGRYEQYF. This chain connects TRBV6-2 or TRBV6-3 to TRBJ2-7; 11 positions match TRBD2. CDR3 length: 16 residues. The ends lost 6 bases at V and 4 bases at J; junction bases unmatched: 11. Looked up from germline, CDR1 is MNHEY and CDR2 is SVGEGT.

This clonotype was counted a few times. The V and J genes are TRBV15 and TRBJ1-1; D gene unclear. The V and J ends lost 0 bases and 0 bases respectively, with 8 bases between them. Germline CDR1 and CDR2: LNHNV and YYDKDF (reference sequence). This CDR3 is built from 15 residues. This CDR3 is CATSRDGPLNTEAFF. CDR3 in DNA: TGTGCCACCAGCAGAGATGGCCCCTTGAACACTGAAGCTTTCTTT.

The rearrangement joins TRBV24-1 to TRBJ2-1; TRBD2 matches 9 bases. The V gene's germline CDR1 is KGHDR and CDR2 SFDVKD. V dropped 4 bases and J dropped 6; count of bases not matched to a gene: 9. The CDR3 consists of 16 residues. CDR3 sequence reads: CATSDPREGSFNEQFF. CDR3 nucleotides: TGTGCCACCAGTGACCCGCGGGAGGGGAGTTTCAATGAGCAGTTCTTC.

J is TRBJ2-7 and V is TRBV28; the D gene is possibly TRBD1 (6 bases). Deletions cut 0 bases from V and 1 base from J, with 13 bases between. The V gene's germline CDR1 is MDHEN and CDR2 SYDVKM. CDR3 size: 16 residues. CDR3 nucleotides: TGTGCCAGCAGTTTATGGACAGGTTCTAGATCCTACGAGCAGTACTTC. Translating it yields CASSLWTGSRSYEQYF.

As for this clonotype: The CDR3 ends on some other residue instead of the conserved phenylalanine or tryptophan, so this is likely a read error. The rearrangement links TRBV6-5 to TRBJ1-1; D gene unclear. CDR3 length: 12 amino acids. Germline V gene lookup returns CDR1 MNHEY and CDR2 SVGAGI. The V end lost 0 bases, the J end lost 1 base, and 0 bases lay between the germline ends. This chain's CDR3 is CASSYSNTEAFL. The CDR3 DNA sequence: TGTGCCAGCAGTTACTCGAACACTGAAGCTTTCTTA.

V and J are TRBV6-4 and TRBJ2-2; D not resolved. Germline assignment: CDR1 MRHNA and CDR2 SNTAGT. The CDR3 contains 14 residues. V was cut by 4 bases and J by 0 bases, with 6 bases left in between. Here the CDR3 reads CASSAQSNTGELFF. CDR3 nucleotide sequence: TGTGCCAGCAGTGCACAGTCGAACACCGGGGAGCTGTTTTTT.

The CDR3 loop reads CSARSRGAGETQYF. The CDR3 DNA is TGCAGTGCTAGATCCAGGGGGGCTGGAGAGACCCAGTACTTC. V usage is TRBV20-1 and J usage is TRBJ2-5; D might be TRBD1 (7 bases). The CDR3 is 14 residues long. The germline V gene has CDR1 DFQATT and CDR2 SNEGSKA (reference sequence). The V gene lost 2 bases and the J gene lost 4 bases, with 14 bases spanning the gap.

V usage is TRBV6-2 or TRBV6-3 and J usage is TRBJ1-1; TRBD1 matches at 7 bases. V lost 6 bases and J lost 1; bases outside the gene matches: 5. The CDR3 length is 14 residues. From germline, CDR1 is MNHEY and CDR2 SVGEGT. The CDR3 reads CASSRGAWNTEAFF. The CDR3 nucleotides read TGTGCCAGCAGCAGGGGGGCTTGGAACACTGAAGCTTTCTTT.

This chain links TRBV6-2 or TRBV6-3 with TRBJ1-5, with a possible D match to TRBD1 (6 bases). Trimming took off 8 bases at V and 2 bases at J, with 19 bases between the two ends. The CDR3 runs to 16 residues. Germline CDR1 is MNHEY and CDR2 is SVGEGT. CDR3 region: CASSLLAGAGNQPQHF. The DNA for the CDR3 is TGTGCCAGCTCACTACTTGCGGGGGCGGGCAATCAGCCCCAGCATTTT.

This clonotype was seen once. The chain links TRBV28 to TRBJ2-3; D might be TRBD1 (6 bases). Trimming took 6 bases from V and 1 from J, leaving 14 bases between them. The length of the CDR3 is 15 residues. Germline V gives CDR1 MDHEN, CDR2 SYDVKM. The CDR3 region has the DNA TGTGCCAGCAGCCGAGGGGGTAGAGGCACAGATACGCAGTATTTT. This translates into CASSRGGRGTDTQYF.

This clonotype showed up just a few times. The rearrangement links TRBV20-1 to TRBJ1-2; weak D call: TRBD1 (6 bases). The V and J ends lost 2 bases and 8 bases respectively, with 18 bases between them. Germline V gene sequence: CDR1 DFQATT, CDR2 SNEGSKA (reference sequence). The CDR3 contains 14 residues. The CDR3 reads CSARTPEQGGGYTF. CDR3 bases: TGCAGTGCTAGAACACCCGAACAGGGAGGAGGCTACACCTTC.

The chain is built from TRBV10-3 and TRBJ1-1; no definite D call. V was clipped by 4 bases and J by 1 base, with 10 bases between them. The CDR3 sequence is 14 residues long. Germline V gene lookup returns CDR1 ENHRY and CDR2 SYGVKD. CDR3 nucleotides: TGTGCCATCAGTGGGACGGCTGGGAACACTGAAGCTTTCTTT. Translation: CAISGTAGNTEAFF.